What follows are 9 T cell receptor beta chains derived from one specimen sequenced in a study of neoadjuvant anti-PD-1 for oral cavity cancer. The repertoire was sequenced with immunoSEQ multiplex PCR; TCRdb's copy has only in-frame clones and lacks some. The table lists approximately 8,400 clones, more than 60% of them singletons, with more than 3.5% in the top ten. Time point defined: after neoadjuvant nivolumab, at surgical resection. The input for sequencing was PBMCs, taken after nivolumab (anti-PD-1) treatment. These receptors came from a person between 40 and 79 years old with oral cavity squamous cell carcinoma.

Of note for this clone: One end of the junction varies from germline; a read error may be responsible. The CDR3 DNA reads as TGTGTCAGCAGCCCTCAGCGGGGTCAAGAGACCCAGTACTTC. It is translated as CVSSPQRGQETQYF. V is TRBV5-4 and J is TRBJ2-5; TRBD2 matches 7 bases. The CDR3 loop spans 14 amino acids. Germline CDR1 is SGHNT and CDR2 is YYREEE (reference sequence).

This chain joins TRBV28 and TRBJ2-2; weak D call: TRBD2 (5 bases). Germline loops: CDR1 MDHEN, CDR2 SYDVKM. The germline V and J ends were trimmed by 3 bases and 6 bases, with 14 bases remaining between them. The CDR3 totals 15 residues. The CDR3 region is CASSFVGMSAGELFF. The CDR3 coding sequence is TGTGCCAGCAGTTTCGTCGGGATGTCGGCCGGGGAGCTGTTTTTT.

The chain uses TRBV6-5 and TRBJ2-7; D is unresolved. Trimming took 5 bases from V and 1 from J, leaving 12 bases between them. Germline CDR1 reads MNHEY; CDR2 reads SVGAGI. The CDR3 runs 14 residues. In DNA, the CDR3 is TGTGCCAGCAGTGAAGGGTGGGCTTCCTACGAGCAGTACTTC. It yields the protein CASSEGWASYEQYF.

The genes are TRBV5-4 and TRBJ2-1; TRBD1 is a possible D gene (5 bases). The CDR3 loop spans 15 amino acids. The germline V gene has CDR1 SGHNT and CDR2 YYREEE (reference sequence). Trimming removed 4 bases from V and 8 bases from J, with 19 bases in between. The CDR3 spells CASSPGGQRTDEQFF. The CDR3 nucleotides are TGTGCCAGCAGCCCTGGCGGACAAAGGACCGATGAGCAGTTCTTC.

This clone showed up just a few times. The chain links TRBV2 to TRBJ1-2, with 7 bases lining up with TRBD1. The trim removed 1 base at V and 7 bases at J, leaving 6 bases unmatched. Germline CDR1 SNHLY, CDR2 FYNNEI. CDR3 length: 14 amino acids. The DNA for the CDR3 is TGTGCCAGCAGTGAAGAGGGGGCACGGGGTGGCTACACCTTC. This translates into CASSEEGARGGYTF.

This clone was found once. The chain couples TRBV6-5 to TRBJ1-1, with 10 bases lining up with TRBD1. In germline, CDR1 is MNHEY, CDR2 SVGAGI. This CDR3 is 12 amino acids long. V gave up 10 bases and J gave up 5 bases; unmatched junction bases: 4. For the CDR3, the DNA is TGTGCCACCGGACAGGGGGGGACTGAAGCTTTCTTT. Protein: CATGQGGTEAFF.

This clone was seen a handful of times. The gene calls are TRBV5-4 and TRBJ1-2; 7 bases line up with TRBD1. CDR1 and CDR2 from the germline V gene are SGHNT and YYREEE (reference sequence). The CDR3 has 14 amino acids. The V and J ends lost 4 bases and 8 bases, in that order; junction bases with no gene match: 11. CDR3 sequence (DNA): TGTGCCAGCAGCCCCGGGGCAGGGGGTTTCGGCTACACCTTC. This sequence encodes CASSPGAGGFGYTF.

The chain is built from TRBV2 and TRBJ2-3, with 11 nucleotides matching TRBD2. The CDR3 extends over 14 amino acids. Trimming removed 4 bases from V and 10 bases from J; junction bases left unmatched: 7. The germline CDR1 and CDR2 sequences are SNHLY and FYNNEI. The DNA of the CDR3 is TGTGCCAGCAGTGTGGGACTAGCGGTGTCAGCGCAGTATTTT. Translated, it gives CASSVGLAVSAQYF. The full variable domain, its missing parts supplied by reference TRBV2 and TRBJ2-3, is EPEVTQTPSHQVTQMGQEVILRCVPISNHLYFYWYRQILGQKVEFLVSFYNNEISEKSEIFDDQFSVERPDGSNFTLKIRSTKLEDSAMYFCASSVGLAVSAQYFGPGTRLTVL.

The rearrangement uses TRBV7-9 and TRBJ2-7, with 7 bases fitting TRBD2. V was pared by 5 bases and J by 5 bases, with 6 bases of the junction left unmatched. Germline lookup yields CDR1 SEHNR and CDR2 FQNEAQ (reference sequence). This CDR3 has 13 residues. The CDR3 loop reads CASSRRDYNEQYF. CDR3 DNA: TGTGCCAGCAGCCGCCGGGACTACAACGAGCAGTACTTC. Looking up the rest from reference TRBV7-9 and TRBJ2-7 gives the full variable domain: DTGVSQNPRHKITKRGQNVTFRCDPISEHNRLYWYRQTLGQGPEFLTYFQNEAQLEKSRLLSDRFSAERPKGSFSTLEIQRTEQGDSAMYLCASSRRDYNEQYFGPGTRLTVT.